This TCR beta chain derives from a study of CD8+ T cells in alopecia areata (dated by TCRdb to about 2018). Broadly, across the study: The treated patients took part in an open-label pilot trial in which moderate-to-severe alopecia areata was treated with oral tofacitinib at 5 to 10 mg twice daily. TCRbeta CDR3 regions were amplified by immunoSEQ multiplex PCR with 35 Vbeta forward and 13 Jbeta reverse primers. In humans, TCRbeta sequencing was performed on scalp tissue and on sorted CD4+ and CD8+ peripheral blood T cells from healthy controls and from patients with patchy or totalis/universalis alopecia areata. Biopsies were taken from tofacitinib-treated patients at baseline and at 4 and 24 weeks of treatment, and a later scalp biopsy was taken in several of the tofacitinib-treated patients. High-throughput TCRbeta sequencing was used to examine T cell clonal expansion in alopecia areata in both the C3H/HeJ mouse model and human patients. Scalp clonality was compared among normal scalp (n=4), patchy alopecia areata scalp (n=8), and alopecia totalis/universalis scalp (n=8). The RNA source kit depended on sample type: the PAXgene miRNA kit for fixed scalp, the miRNeasy kit for PBMCs, and the RNeasy kit for mouse skin. Patients stayed on tofacitinib for 6 to 18 months and then had 6 months of follow-up off drug so that delayed response and recurrence could be assessed.

Explained via the paper, the time point label denotes: baseline before oral tofacitinib. From alopecia areata patients, peripheral blood was collected along with lesional scalp punch biopsies. After PBMCs were isolated by density centrifugation and stained for CD3, CD4 and CD8, a FACSAria was used to sort CD4+ and CD8+ T cells. Study-wide conclusions, independent of this receptor: Higher clonality and more expanded CD8+ clones were observed in lesional scalp than in normal scalp, particularly in alopecia totalis/universalis, a finding suggestive of antigenic drive. Resident alphabeta T cells in normal human skin are also sequenced, complicating scalp TCR repertoire analysis, unlike mouse skin dominated by gammadelta T cells. Shared TCR sequences between patients were less evident than in mice, which may be partly attributable to HLA diversity in the patient population.

The germline V gene provides CDR1 SGHRS and CDR2 YFSETQ. From its cysteine to its phenylalanine, the CDR3 spans 14 amino acids. Only the CDR3 DNA is retained, 42 bases long and in frame from the first base. Trimming accounts for 0 bases at V and 2 bases at J, while the number of junction bases matched to no gene is 2. To prepare the library, the immunoSEQ multiplex PCR assay was applied. RNA was extracted from all samples and reverse transcribed into cDNA, which served as template for TCR sequencing. SuperScript III was used for first-strand cDNA synthesis, primed with a 2:1 mix of oligo-dT and random hexamers. A synthetic immune receptor repertoire was used to gauge amplification bias, and whatever bias remained was removed computationally. As for how the authors treated the data: After raw reads were preprocessed to remove errors, the CDR3 was defined following IMGT conventions as running from the conserved cysteine to phenylalanine. To get clonality, Shannon entropy was normalized by log2 of the number of productive unique TCRs and the result was subtracted from 1. Whether scalp clones were CD4 or CD8 was inferred by matching scalp TCRbeta sequences against CD4 and CD8 repertoires sorted from blood. TCRdb carries this immuneACCESS record with in-frame sequences only. Its versions omit some clonotypes, under half of them owing to an unresolved V gene in the studies checked, with the rest unexplained. V and J calls and clone size come straight from that table; D and trimming were deduced from the DNA. The sample records around 250,000 clones, 67% of which are singletons. Together, the top ten hold approximately 1.2% of the sample.

This clone came up a few times. The target of this receptor is not known. Base qualities were left out, and no much larger clone turns up one base away. The identical CDR3 is also encoded by other nucleotide sequences in the sample. Sequencing used CD4+ T cells sorted from blood, obtained at week 0. This chain is built from TRBV5-1 and TRBJ2-7; 7 junctional bases match TRBD2. This TCR was recovered from a human donor with alopecia areata. The DNA sequence is TGCGCCAGCAGCTTGGTAGGACTAGCCTACGAGCAGTACTTC. It translates to CASSLVGLAYEQYF.